The 9 T cell receptor beta chains listed next were all sequenced from one sample in a study of identical twins (dated by TCRdb to 2016 to 2017). Library preparation employed 5' RACE. The data were produced on an Illumina HiSeq 2000. Clones were called with MiXCR by TCRdb after fastp trimmed the public reads at Q25, and only in-frame beta chains were retained. Duplicate CDR3 protein sequences are folded into a single record with the most common DNA and genes. Across this sample there are some 1,600,000 distinct CDR3 sequences, with less than 35% seen only once. Jointly, the top ten make up about 0.25% of the sample. Sequencing input: cord blood. The origin of the receptors is a newborn girl in good health.

The chain uses TRBV5-1 and TRBJ1-3, with TRBD1 matching 8 bases. Germline loops: CDR1 SGHRS, CDR2 YFSETQ. J was trimmed by 0 bases and V by 7 bases; bases with no gene match: 0. The CDR3 is 13 amino acids. The CDR3 DNA sequence: TGCGCCAGCGGACAGGGCTCTGGAAACACCATATATTTT. Its translation is CASGQGSGNTIYF.

V gene TRBV9 combines with J gene TRBJ1-4, with no clear D. The germline V and J ends were trimmed by 3 bases and 0 bases, with 6 bases remaining between them. The germline CDR1 and CDR2 sequences are SGDLS and YYNGEE. CDR3 length: 14 amino acids. The CDR3 DNA follows: TGTGCCAGCAGCGGGCCCTCAACTAATGAAAAACTGTTTTTT. Encoded protein: CASSGPSTNEKLFF.

The chain links TRBV5-6 to TRBJ1-2; unclear D gene. Trimming pared 4 bases from V and 5 bases from J, leaving 15 bases between. Per the germline V gene, CDR1 is SGHDT and CDR2 is YYEEEE. This CDR3 contains 14 residues. In nucleotides, the CDR3 is TGTGCCAGCAGCGTCAGAGGTGGCCCGTATGGCTACACCTTC. Translated: CASSVRGGPYGYTF.

This clonotype has just a few counts. The chain couples TRBV20-1 to TRBJ1-1; D gene uncertain. The CDR3 runs 13 residues. Germline CDR1 reads DFQATT; CDR2 reads SNEGSKA (reference sequence). Trimming left V 6 bases short and J 2 bases short, with 13 bases between. CDR3 residues: CSARPRDNTEAFF. The CDR3 nucleotides are TGCAGTGCCCGACCCCGAGACAACACTGAAGCTTTCTTT.

V and J are TRBV27 and TRBJ2-5, with a weak D call TRBD2 (5 bases). Looked up from germline, CDR1 is MNHEY and CDR2 is SMNVEV (reference sequence). The V gene lost 5 bases and the J gene lost 3 bases, with 22 bases spanning the gap. The CDR3 contains 17 residues. The CDR3 sequence: CASSLRMDLAGKETQYF. Here the CDR3 DNA reads TGTGCCAGCAGTCTCCGTATGGACTTGGCCGGGAAAGAGACCCAGTACTTC.

The chain recombines TRBV28 with TRBJ1-2; D perhaps matches TRBD1 (6 bases). The CDR3 extends over 13 amino acids. Germline V gives CDR1 MDHEN, CDR2 SYDVKM. Trimming cost V 4 bases and J 6 bases, with 12 bases left between them. DNA of the CDR3: TGTGCCAGCAGTTCACCCCCAGGGGATGGCTACACCTTC. Translating it yields CASSSPPGDGYTF.

This chain connects TRBV20-1 to TRBJ1-6; no clear D. The germline V gene has CDR1 DFQATT and CDR2 SNEGSKA (reference sequence). CDR3 length: 15 amino acids. The V end was cut by 0 bases, the J end by 10 bases, with 16 bases between. In nucleotides, the CDR3 is TGCAGTGCTAGAGATCAGAGTCAGTCATACTCACCCCTCCACTTT. Translation: CSARDQSQSYSPLHF.

CDR3 coding DNA: TGCGCCAGCAGCACGGGACTCCAAGGGGCTAGCACAGATACGCAGTATTTT. Encoded protein: CASSTGLQGASTDTQYF. The V and J genes are TRBV5-1 and TRBJ2-3; possible D gene TRBD2, 6 bases. The V gene's germline CDR1 is SGHRS and CDR2 YFSETQ. Trimming pared 4 bases from V and 0 bases from J, leaving 18 bases between. The CDR3 extends over 17 amino acids.

This clonotype was observed many times. Compared with germline, one end of the junction differs, possibly owing to a read error. The chain uses TRBV6-6 and TRBJ2-3, with TRBD2 matching 12 bases. In germline, CDR1 is MNHNY, CDR2 SVGAGI (reference sequence). The CDR3 length is 13 residues. The CDR3 DNA sequence: TGCGCCAGCAGCGGGACTAGCGGGGATACGCAGTATTTT. This sequence encodes CASSGTSGDTQYF.